The source of this T cell receptor (beta chain) is a study of blood T cell repertoires in COVID-19. Study details: Acute and convalescent COVID-19 specimens originated in the United States, Italy and Spain. From T cells, B-cell-depleted T cells, or PBMCs came the material, which was cDNA or gDNA.

In the original processing: Estimation of nucleated cell counts relied on the amplification of reference gene primers. Profiled with immunoSEQ multiplex PCR; TCRdb holds only in-frame clones, not every one. V and J calls and clone size come straight from that table; D and trimming were deduced from the DNA. This sample has some 70,000 clones; roughly 85% occur once, and the top ten carry roughly 8.8%. Trimming removed 5 bases from V and 0 bases from J, with 16 bases in between. Germline CDR1 is SEHNR and CDR2 is FQNEAQ (reference sequence). This CDR3 spans 16 amino acids. This clone was observed a single time.

This receptor was identified in a man aged 30-40 years with acute or convalescent COVID-19. The chain couples TRBV7-9 to TRBJ2-5; tentative D call: TRBD1 (5 bases). The sequenced material came from peripheral blood. CDR3: CASSHPTVMYQETQYF. Here the CDR3 DNA reads TGTGCCAGCAGCCACCCGACAGTGATGTACCAAGAGACCCAGTACTTC.